This T cell receptor beta chain was recorded in a study of fetal regulatory T cell absence and autoimmunity. About the research overall: IPEX patients had exocrine pancreas autoimmunity without clinical diabetes.

Using immunoSEQ multiplex PCR, the repertoire was profiled, and TCRdb retains in-frame clones only, with some absent. The sample has 95,000 or so clones, more than 70% seen once. About this clone: Its antigen is currently unknown.

V lost 0 bases, J lost 14 bases, and 14 bases lay in between. Germline V CDR1 and CDR2: LGHNT, FRNRAP. The CDR3 extends over 13 amino acids. Overall study findings and caveats: Compared with cord blood, pancreas showed oligoclonal TCR enrichment, some clones over 80-fold.

The chain couples TRBV12-5 to TRBJ2-1; no definite D call. This TCR was recovered from a male donor with IPEX syndrome. The sample taken for sequencing was pancreas tissue. The CDR3 loop is CASGLVLTSGEFF. The CDR3 DNA is TGTGCTAGTGGTTTGGTACTGACTTCCGGCGAGTTCTTC.